This entry features one T cell receptor beta chain sequence. The record originates from a study of control samples from healthy donors and cancer patients. CDR1 and CDR2 from the germline V gene are MNHEY and SVGEGT. CDR3 length: 16 residues. V lost 2 bases and J 8 bases, leaving 16 bases between the germline ends. Sequencing was performed with immunoSEQ multiplex PCR; in TCRdb, only in-frame clones are kept and a portion is missing. The top ten clones hold approximately 3.2% of a sample with 90,000 to 150,000 clones, approximately 90% of them seen once. This TCR was sampled from a man aged 40-50 years in good health. The sequenced sample was blood. This chain uses TRBV6-2 or TRBV6-3 with TRBJ1-6; D is unresolved. The CDR3 region has the DNA TGTGCCAGCAGTTACATTCGGGTGGGTTCGGATTCACCCCTCCACTTT. Amino acid sequence: CASSYIRVGSDSPLHF.